The 32 T cell receptor beta chains presented below share a single source sample, sequenced in a study of breast tumors, draining lymph nodes, adjacent tissues. Breast cancer patients provided tissue from their axillary draining lymph nodes. TCRdb re-analysed the multiplex PCR reads in MiXCR, keeping a single row per CDR3 protein. The sample includes 190,000 or so distinct CDR3 sequences, around 33% of them seen just once. The sequenced material came from axillary lymph node tissue. All receptors derive from a female donor with breast cancer. Some clones in this sample may be carry-over from other donors' samples.

This clonotype was recorded many times. V gene TRBV7-8 combines with J gene TRBJ2-3; D may be TRBD1 or TRBD2 (7 bases each). Germline CDR1 and CDR2: SGHVS and FQNEAQ. The V end was cut by 3 bases, the J end by 6 bases, with 16 bases between. This CDR3 is built from 15 residues. Here the CDR3 DNA reads TGTGCCAGCAGCTTTAGGGGGCGGGGGCATGATACGCAGTATTTT. Amino acids: CASSFRGRGHDTQYF.

The table lists this clonotype with many counts. This rearrangement joins TRBV27 to TRBJ2-7; D may be TRBD1 (6 bases). The CDR3 length is 14 residues. CDR1 is MNHEY and CDR2 is SMNVEV in the germline V gene (reference sequence). V lost 5 bases, J lost 0 bases, and 11 bases lay in between. The DNA for the CDR3 is TGTGCCAGCAGTCGACAGGCCTACTCCTACGAGCAGTACTTC. Translated, it gives CASSRQAYSYEQYF.

This clonotype was counted at least ten times. This chain uses TRBV2 with TRBJ2-7; 8 nucleotides line up with TRBD1. The CDR3 is 14 amino acids. V was pared by 7 bases and J by 7 bases, with 12 bases of the junction left unmatched. Germline-derived CDR1 and CDR2 are SNHLY and FYNNEI. CDR3 nucleotide sequence: TGTGCCAGCAATCCCCAGGGGGCAACGAAAGAGCAGTACTTC. It yields the protein CASNPQGATKEQYF.

The rearrangement links TRBV2 to TRBJ1-3; D is perhaps TRBD1 (5 bases). CDR3 length: 14 amino acids. Germline V CDR1 and CDR2: SNHLY, FYNNEI. Trimming pared 4 bases from V and 7 bases from J, leaving 14 bases between. Written as DNA, the CDR3 is TGTGCCAGCAGTGGGGGCAGGGCTTCCAACACCATATATTTT. It specifies CASSGGRASNTIYF.

The rearrangement joins TRBV12-3 or TRBV12-4 to TRBJ1-2; TRBD1 matches 8 bases. The CDR3 runs to 12 residues. J was trimmed by 8 bases and V by 6 bases; bases with no gene match: 5. In DNA, the CDR3 is TGTGCCAGCAGGTTAACAGGGGGAGGCTACACCTTC. It specifies CASRLTGGGYTF.

This clonotype was seen only a few times. The chain combines TRBV9 with TRBJ1-1; TRBD1 matches at 12 bases. Germline V CDR1 and CDR2: SGDLS, YYNGEE. The CDR3 loop spans 15 amino acids. The V segment lost 2 bases and the J segment 4 bases; nucleotides outside the gene matches: 3. In nucleotides, the CDR3 is TGTGCCAGCAGCGTGGGACAGGGGGCGGGCACTGAAGCTTTCTTT. The encoded protein is CASSVGQGAGTEAFF.

To note about this clonotype: A much larger clonotype is one base distant, so this may be a read error. V gene TRBV5-5 combines with J gene TRBJ2-7, with D hard to call. Germline V lookup: CDR1 SGHKS, CDR2 YYEKEE (reference sequence). The V and J ends lost 0 bases and 2 bases respectively, with 9 bases between them. The CDR3 contains 14 residues. CDR3 coding DNA: TGTGCCAGCAGCTTGGCAACCACTACCTACGAGCAGTACTTC. It codes for CASSLATTTYEQYF. Filled out from reference TRBV5-5 and TRBJ2-7, the complete variable domain reads DAGVTQSPTHLIKTRGQQVTLRCSPISGHKSVSWYQQVLGQGPQFIFQYYEKEERGRGNFPDRFSARQFPNYSSELNVNALLLGDSALYLCASSLATTTYEQYFGPGTRLTVT.

The chain couples TRBV7-2 to TRBJ1-5, with D possibly TRBD1 on 6 matching bases. The V gene's germline CDR1 is SGHTA and CDR2 FQGNSA. This CDR3 contains 12 residues. Between the trimmed V and J ends, which lost 3 bases and 14 bases, there was a span of 14 bases. For the CDR3, the DNA is TGTGCCAGCAGCTTCCAGGGGAACCATGAGCATTTT. This encodes CASSFQGNHEHF.

At least ten counts were recorded for this clonotype. This chain connects TRBV11-2 to TRBJ2-3; possible D gene TRBD2, 6 bases. Germline values: CDR1 SGHAT, CDR2 FQNNGV. Between the trimmed V and J ends, which lost 5 bases and 6 bases, there was a span of 24 bases. CDR3 length: 17 residues. CDR3 amino acids: CASSRIGGGPHRDTQYF. The CDR3 nucleotides read TGTGCCAGCAGCAGGATCGGGGGAGGTCCCCACCGGGATACGCAGTATTTT.

The V and J genes are TRBV7-9 and TRBJ1-1; D may be TRBD1 (6 bases). The CDR3 has 14 amino acids. CDR1 is SEHNR, CDR2 FQNEAQ, per germline (reference sequence). V was pared by 3 bases and J by 5 bases, with 13 bases between. CDR3 sequence: CASSFGTLRTEAFF. DNA for the CDR3: TGTGCCAGCAGCTTCGGGACATTAAGGACTGAAGCTTTCTTT. The full variable domain, in which reference TRBV7-9 and TRBJ1-1 provide the parts outside the CDR3, is DTGVSQNPRHKITKRGQNVTFRCDPISEHNRLYWYRQTLGQGPEFLTYFQNEAQLEKSRLLSDRFSAERPKGSFSTLEIQRTEQGDSAMYLCASSFGTLRTEAFFGQGTRLTVV.

This clonotype has ten or more counts. CDR3 DNA: TGCGCCAGCAGCTCCATCAGGGATGGCACAGATACGCAGTATTTT. It encodes CASSSIRDGTDTQYF. This chain uses TRBV5-1 with TRBJ2-3; the D gene is possibly TRBD1 (5 bases). The germline V gene encodes CDR1 SGHRS and CDR2 YFSETQ. CDR3 size: 15 residues. V shed 3 bases and J shed 1 base, with 12 bases lying between them.

CDR3 DNA sequence: TGTGCCACCTCCTCCCGAGCAACTAATGAAAAACTGTTTTTT. This gives the protein CATSSRATNEKLFF. The rearrangement links TRBV24-1 to TRBJ1-4; D not certain. The germline V and J ends were trimmed by 9 bases and 0 bases, with 10 bases remaining between them. CDR1 KGHDR and CDR2 SFDVKD come from the germline V gene. This CDR3 has 14 residues.

This clonotype was seen ten or more times. This rearrangement joins TRBV5-6 to TRBJ2-6; no clear D. V was clipped by 4 bases and J by 4 bases, with 18 bases between them. From germline, CDR1 is SGHDT and CDR2 YYEEEE. The CDR3 runs 17 residues. The CDR3 loop is CASSASVRYLGANVLTF. The DNA of the CDR3 is TGTGCCAGCAGCGCCTCGGTCAGATACCTCGGGGCCAACGTCCTGACTTTC.

A word on this clonotype: Being one base from a much bigger clone, this may be a read error. This sequence joins TRBV19 and TRBJ2-1; no clear D. Gene TRBJ2-7 matches the end of the DNA better, so the J call may be wrong. From germline, CDR1 is LNHDA and CDR2 SQIVND (reference sequence). This CDR3 is built from 13 residues. This chain's CDR3 is CASSISPLNEQYF. The CDR3 bases are TGTGCCAGTAGTATCTCGCCCCTCAATGAGCAGTACTTC.

This clonotype was found many times. J is TRBJ2-7 and V is TRBV7-9; perhaps TRBD1 as D (6 bases). V shed 5 bases and J shed 6 bases, with 17 bases lying between them. Germline lookup yields CDR1 SEHNR and CDR2 FQNEAQ (reference sequence). The CDR3 is made up of 14 amino acids. The CDR3 loop is CASSTRTGISEQYF. The CDR3 region has the DNA TGTGCCAGCAGCACCCGCACAGGGATAAGCGAGCAGTACTTC.

This clonotype has just a few counts. The rearrangement joins TRBV5-6 to TRBJ2-1, with D tentatively TRBD2 (6 bases). The CDR3 is made up of 13 amino acids. V shed 0 bases and J shed 6 bases, with 7 bases lying between them. The V gene's germline CDR1 is SGHDT and CDR2 YYEEEE. The CDR3 loop is CASSLVAVNEQFF. Written as DNA, the CDR3 is TGTGCCAGCAGCTTGGTAGCGGTCAATGAGCAGTTCTTC.

This clonotype was seen repeatedly, ten times or more. The chain has TRBV20-1 and TRBJ2-5; D possibly corresponds to TRBD1 (6 bases). The V gene lost 5 bases and the J gene lost 1 base, with 14 bases spanning the gap. The CDR3 runs 14 residues. Germline assignment: CDR1 DFQATT and CDR2 SNEGSKA (reference sequence). The DNA for the CDR3 is TGCAGTGCTCCGGGACAAGGCCTCCAAGAGACCCAGTACTTC. This sequence encodes CSAPGQGLQETQYF.

This clonotype came up many times. The chain has TRBV10-3 and TRBJ1-4, with TRBD1 identical over 11 bases. Looked up from germline, CDR1 is ENHRY and CDR2 is SYGVKD. V lost 2 bases, J lost 0 bases, and 2 bases stayed unmatched. CDR3 length: 17 residues. The CDR3 protein is CAISEGTGGTTNEKLFF. The CDR3 DNA sequence: TGTGCCATCAGTGAGGGGACAGGGGGGACAACTAATGAAAAACTGTTTTTT.

The table lists this clonotype with a few counts. It may be a read error: a sequence one base away is much more abundant. The chain links TRBV7-2 to TRBJ2-1; 8 positions agree with TRBD2. CDR1 is SGHTA, CDR2 FQGNSA, per germline. The CDR3 is 15 amino acids. Here the CDR3 DNA reads TGTGCCAGCAGCTCGTTAGCGGGGCGCTACAATGAGCAGCTCTTC. Protein sequence: CASSSLAGRYNEQLF.

The V and J genes are TRBV27 and TRBJ1-3; D is perhaps TRBD1 (6 bases). The germline V gene encodes CDR1 MNHEY and CDR2 SMNVEV (reference sequence). The CDR3 loop spans 15 amino acids. The ends were cut back, 0 bases at V and 4 bases at J, with 10 bases in the middle. The chain's CDR3 is CASSLSAGVGNTIYF. For the CDR3, the DNA is TGTGCCAGCAGTTTATCGGCAGGGGTCGGAAACACCATATATTTT.

This chain links TRBV15 with TRBJ2-5, with 14 bases identical to TRBD2. Germline V gene lookup returns CDR1 LNHNV and CDR2 YYDKDF (reference sequence). After removal of 1 base from V and 5 bases from J, the junction contained 3 bases not matched to a gene. CDR3 length: 16 residues. In DNA, the CDR3 is TGTGCCACCAGCAGAGGACTAGCGGGGGGGCGGGAGACCCAGTACTTC. The encoded protein is CATSRGLAGGRETQYF.

Remarks on this clonotype: Being one base from a much bigger clone, this may be a read error. V and J are TRBV6-6 and TRBJ2-2, with D possibly being TRBD2 (5 bases). This CDR3 region has 14 residues. The V end was cut by 4 bases, the J end by 7 bases, with 13 bases between. Germline values: CDR1 MNHNY, CDR2 SVGAGI (reference sequence). DNA for the CDR3: TGTGCCAGCAGTTTAGACGGCGCGGGCGGGGAGCTGTTTTTT. Its translation: CASSLDGAGGELFF.

This chain uses TRBV15 with TRBJ2-1; D is perhaps TRBD1 or TRBD2 (5 bases each). From germline, CDR1 is LNHNV and CDR2 YYDKDF (reference sequence). Trimming stripped 0 bases from V and 8 bases from J, with 14 bases between. This CDR3 is built from 15 residues. The CDR3 nucleotides read TGTGCCACCAGCAGAGATAGAGGGGCAGTGGATGAGCAGTTCTTC. Amino acids: CATSRDRGAVDEQFF.

The chain couples TRBV11-3 to TRBJ1-4; perhaps TRBD1 as D (6 bases). The germline V gene has CDR1 SGHNT and CDR2 YENEEA. The CDR3 has 18 amino acids. The V gene lost 2 bases and the J gene lost 5 bases, with 21 bases spanning the gap. CDR3 coding DNA: TGTGCCAGCAGCTTATGTTCCCTGACAGGTGAGGGAAATGAAAAACTGTTTTTT. This encodes CASSLCSLTGEGNEKLFF.

The table lists this clonotype with many counts. The chain is built from TRBV30 and TRBJ1-5, with a tentative D call TRBD1 (6 bases). Trimming removed 1 base from V and 6 bases from J, with 10 bases in between. This CDR3 is 13 amino acids long. Per germline, CDR1 GTSNPN and CDR2 SVGIG (reference sequence). This CDR3 reads CAWSGARGQPQHF. The CDR3 nucleotides read TGTGCCTGGAGTGGGGCCAGGGGTCAGCCCCAGCATTTT.

This chain connects TRBV5-1 to TRBJ1-5, with 8 bases fitting TRBD1. Trimming removed 3 bases from V and 7 bases from J; junction bases left unmatched: 3. CDR3 length equals 13 residues. Germline assignment: CDR1 SGHRS and CDR2 YFSETQ. The CDR3 spells CASSSDRDQPQHF. The CDR3, as DNA: TGCGCCAGCAGCTCGGACAGGGACCAGCCCCAGCATTTT.

V is TRBV4-1 and J is TRBJ1-2; maybe TRBD1 (5 bases). Deletions cut 0 bases from V and 4 bases from J, with 12 bases between. This CDR3 comprises 15 residues. Germline assignment: CDR1 MGHRA and CDR2 YSYEKL. CDR3 residues: CASSQDWRGSYGYTF. In DNA, the CDR3 is TGCGCCAGCAGCCAAGATTGGAGGGGTAGCTATGGCTACACCTTC.

This clonotype was counted ten times or more. This sequence joins TRBV5-5 and TRBJ1-3; 7 bases are a match to TRBD1. V shed 5 bases, J shed 3 bases, and the junction held 8 bases outside the gene matches. The length of the CDR3 is 15 residues. Germline assignment: CDR1 SGHKS and CDR2 YYEKEE (reference sequence). This chain's CDR3 is CASSFDRAGGNTIYF. The CDR3 coding sequence is TGTGCCAGCAGTTTCGACAGGGCCGGTGGAAACACCATATATTTT.

This clonotype was found many times. The V call is TRBV3-1, the J call TRBJ1-2; no reliable D call. Trimming left V 4 bases short and J 7 bases short, with 13 bases between. CDR1 is LGHDT and CDR2 is YNNKEL in the germline V gene (reference sequence). The CDR3 is 13 amino acids. The DNA of the CDR3 is TGTGCCAGCAGCCCAGACTTATACGGTGGCTACACCTTC. This translates into CASSPDLYGGYTF. The entire variable domain, with the rest obtained from reference TRBV3-1 and TRBJ1-2, is as follows: DTAVSQTPKYLVTQMGNDKSIKCEQNLGHDTMYWYKQDSKKFLKIMFSYNNKELIINETVPNRFSPKSPDKAHLNLHINSLELGDSAVYFCASSPDLYGGYTFGSGTRLTVV.

This clonotype came up many times. The chain uses TRBV2 and TRBJ2-5; weak D call: TRBD2 (6 bases). V was clipped by 6 bases and J by 4 bases, with 18 bases between them. The CDR3 totals 15 residues. Germline CDR1 reads SNHLY; CDR2 reads FYNNEI. CDR3 DNA: TGTGCCAGCAGCAACGGCCAACTAGCTGGAGAGACCCAGTACTTC. Protein: CASSNGQLAGETQYF.

For this clonotype: A read error may be the cause here, since a much bigger clone is one base away. V usage is TRBV9 and J usage is TRBJ2-2; tentatively, D is TRBD1 (5 bases). Germline V gives CDR1 SGDLS, CDR2 YYNGEE. The CDR3 contains 15 residues. Trimming removed 0 bases at V and 7 bases at J, with 13 bases between. The CDR3 spells CASSVDPGLIGELFF. In nucleotides, the CDR3 is TGTGCCAGCAGCGTAGACCCAGGGCTGATCGGGGAGCTGTTTTTT.

Details on this clonotype: Possible read error: a much larger clone is one base away. The chain joins TRBV9 to TRBJ2-7, with 9 bases identical to TRBD2. The CDR3 length is 16 residues. Unmatched junction bases numbered 13, after V lost 0 bases and J lost 9 bases. Germline loops: CDR1 SGDLS, CDR2 YYNGEE. DNA of the CDR3: TGTGCCAGCAGCGTAGATCCCCAGGCGGGAGGGGGCGCGCAGTACTTC. Protein product: CASSVDPQAGGGAQYF.